Below are 20 T cell receptor beta chains sequenced from a single sample in a study of regulatory T cells in long-lasting Graves disease (TCRdb year 2021). Library preparation employed multiplex PCR. The run used an Illumina HiSeq 4000. TCR beta libraries were built with iRepertoire HTBI primers and Arm-PCR amplification of CDR3 regions. The public reads were reanalyzed by TCRdb: fastp trimming at Q25, MiXCR alignment, in-frame beta chains only. Identical CDR3 proteins give one entry, which carries the most common genes and DNA. The sample yields a few hundred thousand distinct CDR3 sequences; 20% to 25% were counted once. The top ten hold around 12% of the sample. The time point label here, explained by the study, means: persistent/refractory GD, antithyroid drugs over 5 years with positive TRAb. For both TCR sequencing and RNA sequencing, RNA was extracted from PBMCs in TRIzol. The sample in question was peripheral blood mononuclear cells (PBMCs), obtained when the disease was refractory, from a patient treated with antithyroid drugs. Receptor source: a female donor with Graves disease.

This clonotype was detected ten times or more. The rearrangement joins TRBV7-2 to TRBJ1-6, with TRBD1 as a possible D gene (6 bases). With 2 bases removed from V and 9 bases from J, the gap between germline ends came to 14 bases. The CDR3 spans 15 residues. From germline, CDR1 is SGHTA and CDR2 FQGNSA. DNA of the CDR3: TGTGCCAGCAGCTTAACAGGGCAAGATAGTTCACCCCTCCACTTT. Encoded protein: CASSLTGQDSSPLHF.

At least ten counts were recorded for this clonotype. The CDR3 here is CASRRTDVYGYTF. The CDR3 DNA reads TGTGCCAGCAGGAGAACAGACGTTTATGGCTACACCTTC. The chain recombines TRBV28 with TRBJ1-2, with D uncertain. Trimming removed 6 bases at V and 5 bases at J, with 13 bases between. In germline, CDR1 is MDHEN, CDR2 SYDVKM. The CDR3 runs 13 residues.

This clonotype was found a few times. The chain carries TRBV19 and TRBJ2-5, with TRBD2 identical over 13 bases. This CDR3 has 17 amino acids. V trimming: 5 bases; J trimming: 4 bases; junction bases outside the gene matches: 10. Germline assignment: CDR1 LNHDA and CDR2 SQIVND (reference sequence). The CDR3 sequence: CASSGTSGVKVSETQYF. CDR3 DNA sequence: TGTGCCAGTAGTGGGACTAGCGGGGTCAAGGTATCAGAGACCCAGTACTTC. The full variable domain, its missing parts supplied by reference TRBV19 and TRBJ2-5, is DGGITQSPKYLFRKEGQNVTLSCEQNLNHDAMYWYRQDPGQGLRLIYYSQIVNDFQKGDIAEGYSVSREKKESFPLTVTSAQKNPTAFYLCASSGTSGVKVSETQYFGPGTRLLVL.

This clonotype was observed a few times. The V and J genes are TRBV7-9 and TRBJ2-5, with TRBD2 identical over 9 bases. Germline CDR1 reads SEHNR; CDR2 reads FQNEAQ (reference sequence). This CDR3 region has 15 residues. The junction had 7 bases not matched to a gene; V was cut back by 7 bases and J by 1 base. The CDR3 loop reads CASTRSGSAQETQYF. The DNA of the CDR3 is TGTGCCAGCACCCGTAGCGGGAGTGCCCAAGAGACCCAGTACTTC. Together with reference TRBV7-9 and TRBJ2-5, the CDR3 gives the full variable domain: DTGVSQNPRHKITKRGQNVTFRCDPISEHNRLYWYRQTLGQGPEFLTYFQNEAQLEKSRLLSDRFSAERPKGSFSTLEIQRTEQGDSAMYLCASTRSGSAQETQYFGPGTRLLVL.

The chain carries TRBV3-1 and TRBJ2-1; 9 nucleotides line up with TRBD2. Germline CDR1 reads LGHDT; CDR2 reads YNNKEL (reference sequence). The V gene end was trimmed by 6 bases and the J gene end by 9 bases; junction bases not matched to a gene: 6. This CDR3 has 13 residues. This CDR3 is CASRAGGQVEQFF. The CDR3 region has the DNA TGTGCCAGCAGAGCGGGGGGCCAGGTTGAGCAGTTCTTC.

In regard to this clonotype: A read error may account for a junction end that differs from germline. The rearrangement uses TRBV10-3 and TRBJ1-5; the D is unclear. This CDR3 is built from 15 residues. Germline V gene lookup returns CDR1 ENHRY and CDR2 SYGVKD. The CDR3 region is CATSDVRAGSEAQHF. CDR3 nucleotides: TGTGCCACCAGTGACGTCCGGGCGGGCAGCGAGGCCCAGCATTTT.

The table lists this clonotype with many counts. The chain employs TRBV3-1 and TRBJ2-5; no clear D gene. Germline values: CDR1 LGHDT, CDR2 YNNKEL (reference sequence). V was trimmed by 4 bases and J by 1 base, leaving 7 bases between them. This CDR3 is 13 amino acids long. In nucleotides, the CDR3 is TGTGCCAGCAGCCGGATGATCCAAGAGACCCAGTACTTC. This translates into CASSRMIQETQYF.

CDR3 coding DNA: TGTGCCTGGAGTGTCCCCGAGGCAGGAAACACCATATATTTT. Residues: CAWSVPEAGNTIYF. The V gene is TRBV30, the J gene TRBJ1-3, with D uncertain. V lost 0 bases, J lost 4 bases, and 10 bases lay in between. Germline V lookup: CDR1 GTSNPN, CDR2 SVGIG (reference sequence). The CDR3 length is 14 residues.

This clonotype was seen repeatedly, ten times or more. The genes are TRBV10-3 and TRBJ1-5; tentatively, D is TRBD1 (5 bases). V dropped 8 bases and J dropped 4 bases, with 12 bases sitting between them. The CDR3 covers 13 residues. The germline V gene encodes CDR1 ENHRY and CDR2 SYGVKD. The CDR3 spells CAIGGDANQPQHF. The DNA of the CDR3 is TGTGCCATCGGAGGGGATGCAAATCAGCCCCAGCATTTT.

The chain recombines TRBV7-6 with TRBJ1-3; D possibly corresponds to TRBD1 (5 bases). The CDR3 runs to 18 residues. In germline, CDR1 is SGHVS, CDR2 FNYEAQ. V lost 4 bases, J lost 3 bases, and 22 bases lay in between. The CDR3 bases are TGTGCCAGCAGCTACGAAATCCCGGGGCTTGGTGTTGGAAACACCATATATTTT. Protein: CASSYEIPGLGVGNTIYF.

Turning to this clonotype: A far larger clone is one nucleotide away, so this likely arose from a read error. The chain carries TRBV7-2 and TRBJ2-5; 8 bases map to TRBD1. Trimming cost V 5 bases and J 4 bases; bases outside gene matches: 9. The CDR3 length is 15 residues. The V gene's germline CDR1 is SGHTA and CDR2 FQGNSA. The CDR3 nucleotides are TGTGCCAGCAGCAAAGGGGGCAGGGGGCCAGAGACCCAGTACTTC. It translates to CASSKGGRGPETQYF.

This clonotype has at least ten counts. The gene calls are TRBV7-8 and TRBJ2-7; D is undetermined. CDR3 length: 13 residues. The germline V gene has CDR1 SGHVS and CDR2 FQNEAQ. Between the trimmed V and J ends, which lost 5 bases and 5 bases, there was a span of 13 bases. DNA of the CDR3: TGTGCCAGCAGCCGTATCCAGCCCGACGAGCAGTACTTC. Residues: CASSRIQPDEQYF.

The chain joins TRBV20-1 to TRBJ2-5; the match to TRBD1 covers 10 bases. The CDR3 is 13 residues long. Germline CDR1 DFQATT, CDR2 SNEGSKA (reference sequence). CDR3 sequence: CSAPGQGSKTQYF. Written as DNA, the CDR3 is TGCAGCGCTCCGGGACAGGGGTCGAAGACCCAGTACTTC.

This sequence joins TRBV7-2 and TRBJ2-3, with 7 bases lining up with TRBD2. The CDR3 is 14 residues long. The V and J ends lost 5 bases and 3 bases, in that order; junction bases with no gene match: 5. Germline CDR1 is SGHTA and CDR2 is FQGNSA. CDR3 region: CASSPRGITDTQYF. DNA for the CDR3: TGTGCCAGCAGCCCGCGGGGGATAACAGATACGCAGTATTTT.

The V gene is TRBV14, the J gene TRBJ2-1; D remains unclear. This CDR3 has 13 residues. V shed 5 bases and J shed 9 bases, with 14 bases lying between them. The germline V gene has CDR1 SGHDN and CDR2 FVKESK. The CDR3 sequence is CASSLHDGREQFF. CDR3 coding DNA: TGTGCCAGCAGCTTACACGACGGACGTGAGCAGTTCTTC.

This clonotype was recorded only once. This may come from a read error, since a much larger clone is one base off. The rearrangement uses TRBV7-2 and TRBJ2-5, with TRBD2 identical over 13 bases. CDR1 and CDR2 from the germline V gene are SGHTA and FQGNSA. The CDR3 is 17 residues long. The V gene end was trimmed by 1 base and the J gene end by 13 bases; junction bases not matched to a gene: 15. CDR3 amino acids: CASSLDGTSGELAGRYF. The CDR3 region has the DNA TGTGCCAGCAGCTTAGACGGGACTAGCGGGGAGTTAGCAGGGCGGTACTTC. Variable domain in full (rest from reference TRBV7-2 and TRBJ2-5): GAGVSQSPSNKVTEKGKDVELRCDPISGHTALYWYRQSLGQGLEFLIYFQGNSAPDKSGLPSDRFSAERTGGSVSTLTIQRTQQEDSAVYLCASSLDGTSGELAGRYFGPGTRLLVL.

The chain employs TRBV4-3 and TRBJ2-7, with D unclear. The length of the CDR3 is 13 residues. Trimming pared 0 bases from V and 3 bases from J, leaving 6 bases between. From germline, CDR1 is LGHNA and CDR2 YSLEER. The CDR3 region has the DNA TGCGCCAGCAGCCAAGAATACCTCTACGAGCAGTACTTC. It codes for CASSQEYLYEQYF.

This clonotype has a handful of counts. The chain links TRBV12-3 or TRBV12-4 to TRBJ2-7, with 12 bases aligning to TRBD2. The CDR3 length is 16 residues. J was trimmed by 6 bases and V by 5 bases; bases with no gene match: 11. CDR3 amino acids: CASSPAQTSGRAEQYF. The CDR3 bases are TGTGCCAGCAGTCCAGCCCAGACTAGCGGGAGAGCCGAGCAGTACTTC.

This clonotype was found a few times. V is TRBV3-1 and J is TRBJ1-1; D is possibly TRBD1 (5 bases). The V gene's germline CDR1 is LGHDT and CDR2 YNNKEL (reference sequence). Trimming stripped 0 bases from V and 3 bases from J, with 8 bases between. The CDR3 is 14 amino acids. The CDR3 DNA is TGTGCCAGCAGCCAAGAATGGGGGGACACTGAAGCTTTCTTT. Its translation is CASSQEWGDTEAFF.

The rearrangement links TRBV29-1 to TRBJ1-2; 8 nucleotides align to TRBD1. The V and J ends lost 6 bases and 4 bases, in that order; junction bases with no gene match: 4. CDR1 is SQVTM and CDR2 is ANQGSEA in the germline V gene. The CDR3 has 12 amino acids. The CDR3 DNA reads TGCAGCGTCGGGACAGGCGGCTATGGCTACACCTTC. This gives the protein CSVGTGGYGYTF.